The 11 T cell receptor beta chains below were found in one sample sequenced in a study of blood T cell repertoires in COVID-19. Sequencing used immunoSEQ multiplex PCR; TCRdb keeps in-frame clones, though not all of them. The sample yields 100,000 to 150,000 clones, 70% to 75% seen once. The specimen sequenced was peripheral blood. Receptors were obtained from a man of 80 years or more with COVID-19, enrolled during active disease.

The V and J genes are TRBV3-1 (or the pseudogene TRBV3-2) and TRBJ2-7; 8 positions match TRBD2. The CDR3 loop spans 15 amino acids. With 0 bases clipped from V and 2 bases from J, the junction kept 3 bases outside the gene matches. Germline lookup yields CDR1 LGHDT and CDR2 YNNKEL (reference sequence). The CDR3 bases are TGTGCCAGCAGCCAAGATCCGGGAGGGACCTACGAGCAGTACTTC. Amino acid sequence: CASSQDPGGTYEQYF.

This sequence joins TRBV7-9 and TRBJ2-1; maybe TRBD2 (6 bases). The V end was cut by 1 base, the J end by 4 bases, with 14 bases between. This CDR3 is 16 amino acids long. Per germline, CDR1 SEHNR and CDR2 FQNEAQ (reference sequence). The CDR3 DNA is TGTGCCAGCAGCTTAGTAGGTGGGAGGACGTACAATGAGCAGTTCTTC. Protein: CASSLVGGRTYNEQFF.

This chain joins TRBV5-4 and TRBJ2-7; perhaps TRBD1 as D (7 bases). Trimming removed 3 bases from V and 4 bases from J, with 17 bases in between. CDR3 length: 15 amino acids. Germline V CDR1 and CDR2: SGHNT, YYREEE (reference sequence). This CDR3 reads CASSWDQGGGYEQYF. The DNA for the CDR3 is TGTGCCAGCAGCTGGGACCAGGGGGGAGGTTACGAGCAGTACTTC.

The chain is built from TRBV29-1 and TRBJ1-1, with D maybe TRBD1 (6 bases). Germline CDR1 is SQVTM and CDR2 is ANQGSEA. The CDR3 loop spans 13 amino acids. Trimming took off 7 bases at V and 0 bases at J, with 12 bases between the two ends. The CDR3 DNA reads as TGCAGCGCTGTGACAGGCATGAACACTGAAGCTTTCTTT. It encodes CSAVTGMNTEAFF. Looking up the rest from reference TRBV29-1 and TRBJ1-1 gives the full variable domain: SAVISQKPSRDICQRGTSLTIQCQVDSQVTMMFWYRQQPGQSLTLIATANQGSEATYESGFVIDKFPISRPNLTFSTLTVSNMSPEDSSIYLCSAVTGMNTEAFFGQGTRLTVV.

The J gene is TRBJ2-2, the V gene TRBV6-4; 7 bases align to TRBD1. Germline V gives CDR1 MRHNA, CDR2 SNTAGT. The CDR3 covers 15 residues. CDR3 sequence reads: CAIPTRGPNTGELFF. CDR3 nucleotides: TGTGCTATTCCAACTAGGGGGCCGAACACCGGGGAGCTGTTTTTT.

This chain uses TRBV28 with TRBJ1-2; the match to TRBD1 covers 8 bases. Germline trimming cut 5 bases from V and 7 bases from J; bases unmatched to any gene: 15. The germline V gene encodes CDR1 MDHEN and CDR2 SYDVKM. There are 16 residues in the CDR3. In nucleotides, the CDR3 is TGTGCCAGCAGTGCAGGGGGGCAGGGGGCGGGTAGTGGCTACACCTTC. The encoded protein is CASSAGGQGAGSGYTF.

This chain connects TRBV6-5 to TRBJ2-1; D possibly corresponds to TRBD2 (6 bases). Germline CDR1 and CDR2: MNHEY and SVGAGI. V was pared by 6 bases and J by 7 bases, with 13 bases between. The CDR3 length is 13 residues. CDR3 loop: CASRTGTHNEQFF. The CDR3 coding sequence is TGTGCCAGCAGGACCGGGACTCATAATGAGCAGTTCTTC.

This clone was recorded once. The chain has TRBV2 and TRBJ2-3; D is unresolved. The germline V gene encodes CDR1 SNHLY and CDR2 FYNNEI. The germline V and J ends were trimmed by 2 bases and 6 bases, with 6 bases remaining between them. CDR3 length: 12 amino acids. The CDR3 region is CASSENGDTQYF. For the CDR3, the DNA is TGTGCCAGCAGTGAAAACGGGGATACGCAGTATTTT. Full variable domain (rest looked up from reference TRBV2 and TRBJ2-3): EPEVTQTPSHQVTQMGQEVILRCVPISNHLYFYWYRQILGQKVEFLVSFYNNEISEKSEIFDDQFSVERPDGSNFTLKIRSTKLEDSAMYFCASSENGDTQYFGPGTRLTVL.

Ten or more counts support this clone. This chain joins TRBV28 and TRBJ1-6; 11 bases are shared with TRBD1. Per germline, CDR1 MDHEN and CDR2 SYDVKM. The CDR3 is 15 amino acids. With V trimmed by 1 base and J by 13 bases, 6 bases remained unmatched. The CDR3 DNA reads TGTGCCAGCAGTTTATTTGGACAGGGGGCGGCCCCCCTCCACTTT. Protein: CASSLFGQGAAPLHF.

The V and J genes are TRBV18 and TRBJ2-7, with 9 positions matching TRBD1. Germline values: CDR1 KGHSH, CDR2 LQKENI. This CDR3 has 16 residues. Unmatched junction bases numbered 15, after V lost 6 bases and J lost 6 bases. The CDR3 coding sequence is TGTGCCAGCTCTAATGCTCAAGACAGGGGGGCTTCCGAGCAGTACTTC. Amino acids: CASSNAQDRGASEQYF.

The chain employs TRBV5-1 and TRBJ2-5, with a possible D match to TRBD1 (6 bases). Germline CDR1 and CDR2: SGHRS and YFSETQ. Trimming took 0 bases from V and 1 from J, leaving 10 bases between them. This CDR3 has 15 residues. DNA of the CDR3: TGCGCCAGCAGCTTGGGAGGACAGTCCCAAGAGACCCAGTACTTC. It translates to CASSLGGQSQETQYF.